This record concerns one T cell receptor beta chain sequence. The data belong to a study of blood T cell repertoires in COVID-19. Only in-frame clones appear in the TCRdb table, and some are missing; sequencing was by immunoSEQ multiplex PCR. The data show a few hundred thousand clones, roughly 88% seen once. The CDR3 totals 14 residues. Germline assignment: CDR1 LGHDT and CDR2 YNNKEL (reference sequence). With 1 base clipped from V and 5 bases from J, the junction kept 2 bases outside the gene matches. V is TRBV3-1 (or the pseudogene TRBV3-2) and J is TRBJ2-7; 10 positions match TRBD1. Sequencing was carried out using peripheral blood. This sequence was found in a woman in her 70s with COVID-19, enrolled during active disease. Here the CDR3 DNA reads TGTGCCAGCAGCCAAGTGACAGGGGGCAACGAGCAGTACTTC. Protein sequence: CASSQVTGGNEQYF.